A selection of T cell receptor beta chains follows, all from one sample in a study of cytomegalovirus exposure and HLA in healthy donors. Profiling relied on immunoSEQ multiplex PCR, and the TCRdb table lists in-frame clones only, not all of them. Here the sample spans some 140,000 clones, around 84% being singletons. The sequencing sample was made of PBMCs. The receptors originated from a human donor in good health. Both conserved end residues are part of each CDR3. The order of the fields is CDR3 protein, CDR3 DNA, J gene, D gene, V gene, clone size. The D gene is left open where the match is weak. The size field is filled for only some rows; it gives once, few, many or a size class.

cdr3_aa: CASSLEGRLGYNEQFF
cdr3_nt: TGTGCCAGCAGTTTAGAAGGCCGACTCGGCTACAATGAGCAGTTCTTC
j_call: TRBJ2-1
d_call: .
v_call: TRBV7-2
clone_size: .

cdr3_aa: CASSLEQGNLVHYGYTF
cdr3_nt: TGCGCCAGCAGCTTGGAACAGGGGAATTTAGTCCACTATGGCTACACCTTC
j_call: TRBJ1-2
d_call: TRBD1
v_call: TRBV5-1
clone_size: .

cdr3_aa: CASSGLAGYYEQYF
cdr3_nt: TGTGCCAGCAGTGGACTAGCGGGTTACTACGAGCAGTACTTC
j_call: TRBJ2-7
d_call: TRBD2
v_call: TRBV6-1
clone_size: .

cdr3_aa: CASSSPGQGYGYTF
cdr3_nt: TGTGCCAGCAGCTCACCAGGACAGGGATATGGCTACACCTTC
j_call: TRBJ1-2
d_call: TRBD1
v_call: TRBV7-9
clone_size: .

cdr3_aa: CASKTATTNEKLFF
cdr3_nt: TGTGCCAGCAAAACAGCTACAACTAATGAAAAACTGTTTTTT
j_call: TRBJ1-4
d_call: .
v_call: TRBV6-1
clone_size: few

cdr3_aa: CASSRLEGETQYF
cdr3_nt: TGCGCCAGCAGCCGATTGGAGGGGGAGACCCAGTACTTC
j_call: TRBJ2-5
d_call: .
v_call: TRBV4-1
clone_size: once

cdr3_aa: CASSSYGTGMDEQYF
cdr3_nt: TGTGCCAGCAGTTCATATGGGACAGGGATGGACGAGCAGTACTTC
j_call: TRBJ2-7
d_call: TRBD1
v_call: TRBV27
clone_size: .

cdr3_aa: CASSLSSTSGYYNEQFF
cdr3_nt: TGTGCCAGCAGCTTATCCTCGACTAGCGGGTACTACAATGAGCAGTTCTTC
j_call: TRBJ2-1
d_call: TRBD2
v_call: TRBV13
clone_size: .

cdr3_aa: CASSPGRTEKLFF
cdr3_nt: TGCGCCAGCAGCCCGGGTAGAACTGAAAAACTGTTTTTT
j_call: TRBJ1-4
d_call: .
v_call: TRBV5-1
clone_size: .

cdr3_aa: CASSLEGLTVNTEAFF
cdr3_nt: TGTGCCAGCAGCTTAGAAGGCCTGACAGTTAACACTGAAGCTTTCTTT
j_call: TRBJ1-1
d_call: .
v_call: TRBV7-9
clone_size: .

cdr3_aa: CASSQDTSSYEQYF
cdr3_nt: TGCGCCAGCAGCCAAGACACGAGCTCCTACGAGCAGTACTTC
j_call: TRBJ2-7
d_call: .
v_call: TRBV4-3
clone_size: .

cdr3_aa: CASRPGTGVRNQPQHF
cdr3_nt: TGTGCCAGCAGACCCGGGACAGGGGTGAGGAATCAGCCCCAGCATTTT
j_call: TRBJ1-5
d_call: TRBD1
v_call: TRBV16
clone_size: .

cdr3_aa: CASAARGPSSYEQYF
cdr3_nt: TGTGCCAGCGCCGCCAGGGGCCCCAGCTCCTACGAGCAGTACTTC
j_call: TRBJ2-7
d_call: .
v_call: TRBV28
clone_size: .

cdr3_aa: CASTPTVRPQPQHF
cdr3_nt: TGTGCCAGTACCCCGACAGTTCGCCCTCAGCCCCAGCATTTT
j_call: TRBJ1-5
d_call: .
v_call: TRBV19
clone_size: .

cdr3_aa: CASSLGGRGVPWGYNEQFF
cdr3_nt: TGTGCCAGCAGCTTAGGAGGCCGGGGGGTCCCCTGGGGCTACAATGAGCAGTTCTTC
j_call: TRBJ2-1
d_call: TRBD2
v_call: TRBV7-6
clone_size: .

cdr3_aa: CASSLGQAPNTEAFF
cdr3_nt: TGCGCCAGCAGCCTGGGACAGGCCCCGAACACTGAAGCTTTCTTT
j_call: TRBJ1-1
d_call: TRBD1
v_call: TRBV5-1
clone_size: .

cdr3_aa: CASSDSRTQYF
cdr3_nt: TGTGCCAGCAGTGACTCCCGTACGCAGTATTTT
j_call: TRBJ2-3
d_call: .
v_call: TRBV2
clone_size: .

cdr3_aa: CASSLAGATGGELFF
cdr3_nt: TGTGCCAGCAGCTTAGCGGGGGCAACCGGCGGGGAGCTGTTTTTT
j_call: TRBJ2-2
d_call: .
v_call: TRBV7-9
clone_size: once

cdr3_aa: CASSPGQAVAAHEQFF
cdr3_nt: TGTGCCAGCAGCCCGGGACAGGCCGTAGCGGCACATGAGCAGTTCTTC
j_call: TRBJ2-1
d_call: TRBD1
v_call: TRBV7-8
clone_size: once

cdr3_aa: CASSPLDRGRVYTQYF
cdr3_nt: TGTGCCAGCAGCCCACTGGACAGGGGGCGCGTGTATACGCAGTATTTT
j_call: TRBJ2-3
d_call: TRBD1
v_call: TRBV7-9
clone_size: .